The source of this T cell receptor beta chain is a study of a mutant IDH1 vaccine in newly diagnosed glioma. Looking at the study overall: Earlier care involved radiotherapy, temozolomide, or both, and the majority received both. Notes on the study in general: Overall, just under 95% of patients had vaccine-induced immune responses.

Germline V gene sequence: CDR1 SQVTM, CDR2 ANQGSEA. Trimming shortened V by 3 bases and J by 3 bases, and 9 bases separated the two germline ends. CDR3 length: 13 amino acids. To note about this clone: What it binds is unknown.

Method: immunoSEQ multiplex PCR; TCRdb's copy keeps in-frame clones and lacks some. The sample includes roughly 68,000 clones, 79% of them seen just once. As to time point: baseline, week 1 (first vaccination visit). Described treatment: pre-vaccination baseline after standard-of-care therapy. This TCR was recovered from a man between 50 and 59 years old with glioma. The chain is built from TRBV29-1 and TRBJ1-5; perhaps TRBD1 as D (5 bases). The source material was PBMCs, sampled from a glioma patient treated with radiotherapy, temozolomide or both. The DNA of the CDR3 is TGCAGCGTTGACATAGGGGACAATCAGCCCCAGCATTTT. It yields the protein CSVDIGDNQPQHF. Full variable domain (rest looked up from reference TRBV29-1 and TRBJ1-5): SAVISQKPSRDICQRGTSLTIQCQVDSQVTMMFWYRQQPGQSLTLIATANQGSEATYESGFVIDKFPISRPNLTFSTLTVSNMSPEDSSIYLCSVDIGDNQPQHFGDGTRLSIL.